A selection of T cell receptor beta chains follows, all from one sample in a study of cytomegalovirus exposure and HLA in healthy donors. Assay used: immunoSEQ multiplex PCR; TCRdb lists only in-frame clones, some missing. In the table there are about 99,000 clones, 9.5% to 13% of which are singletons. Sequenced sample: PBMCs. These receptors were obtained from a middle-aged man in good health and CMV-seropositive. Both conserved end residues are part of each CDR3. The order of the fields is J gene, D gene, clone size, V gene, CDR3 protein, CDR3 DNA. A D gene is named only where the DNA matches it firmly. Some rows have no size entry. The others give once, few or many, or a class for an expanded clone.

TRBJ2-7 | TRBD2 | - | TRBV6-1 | CASRALALGEQYF | TGTGCCAGCAGAGCACTAGCGTTAGGCGAGCAGTACTTC
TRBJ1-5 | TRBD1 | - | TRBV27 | CASSSRTGTGNQPQHF | TGTGCCAGCAGTTCGAGGACAGGGACAGGCAATCAGCCCCAGCATTTT
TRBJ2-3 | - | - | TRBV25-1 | CASSEPTGPTDTQYF | TGTGCCAGCAGTGAACCGACAGGACCCACAGATACGCAGTATTTT
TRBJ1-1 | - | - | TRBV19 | CASRTAGKGRTEAFF | TGTGCCAGTAGGACGGCGGGAAAGGGGAGAACTGAAGCTTTCTTT
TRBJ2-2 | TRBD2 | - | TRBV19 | CASRSSGYPGELFF | TGTGCCAGTAGGTCTAGCGGATATCCCGGGGAGCTGTTTTTT
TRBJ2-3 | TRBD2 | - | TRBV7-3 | CASSLASSGRAGTDTQYF | TGTGCCAGCAGCTTAGCATCAAGCGGGAGGGCCGGCACAGATACGCAGTATTTT
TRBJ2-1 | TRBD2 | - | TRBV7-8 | CASIPGLASFEQFF | TGTGCCAGCATCCCGGGACTAGCGAGCTTTGAGCAGTTCTTC
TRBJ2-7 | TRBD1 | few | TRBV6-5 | CASSYQDRVAYEQYF | TGTGCCAGCAGTTACCAGGACAGGGTAGCGTACGAGCAGTACTTC
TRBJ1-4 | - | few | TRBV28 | CASSLNEKLFF | TGTGCCAGCAGTCTTAATGAAAAACTGTTTTTT
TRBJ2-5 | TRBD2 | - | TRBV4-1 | CASSQVAGGIETQYF | TGCGCCAGCAGCCAGGTAGCGGGAGGTATTGAGACCCAGTACTTC
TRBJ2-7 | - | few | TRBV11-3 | CASSTSGSEQYF | TGTGCCAGCAGCACTAGTGGATCCGAGCAGTACTTC
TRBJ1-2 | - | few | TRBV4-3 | CASSQERRDTIFSAGYTF | TGCGCCAGCAGCCAAGAAAGACGGGACACCATATTTTCGGCAGGCTACACCTTC
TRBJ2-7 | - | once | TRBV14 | CASSQFKRHGSYEQYF | TGTGCCAGCAGCCAATTCAAGAGGCACGGTAGCTACGAGCAGTACTTC
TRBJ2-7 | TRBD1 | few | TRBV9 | CASSVRGPYEQYF | TGTGCCAGCAGCGTAAGGGGGCCCTACGAGCAGTACTTC